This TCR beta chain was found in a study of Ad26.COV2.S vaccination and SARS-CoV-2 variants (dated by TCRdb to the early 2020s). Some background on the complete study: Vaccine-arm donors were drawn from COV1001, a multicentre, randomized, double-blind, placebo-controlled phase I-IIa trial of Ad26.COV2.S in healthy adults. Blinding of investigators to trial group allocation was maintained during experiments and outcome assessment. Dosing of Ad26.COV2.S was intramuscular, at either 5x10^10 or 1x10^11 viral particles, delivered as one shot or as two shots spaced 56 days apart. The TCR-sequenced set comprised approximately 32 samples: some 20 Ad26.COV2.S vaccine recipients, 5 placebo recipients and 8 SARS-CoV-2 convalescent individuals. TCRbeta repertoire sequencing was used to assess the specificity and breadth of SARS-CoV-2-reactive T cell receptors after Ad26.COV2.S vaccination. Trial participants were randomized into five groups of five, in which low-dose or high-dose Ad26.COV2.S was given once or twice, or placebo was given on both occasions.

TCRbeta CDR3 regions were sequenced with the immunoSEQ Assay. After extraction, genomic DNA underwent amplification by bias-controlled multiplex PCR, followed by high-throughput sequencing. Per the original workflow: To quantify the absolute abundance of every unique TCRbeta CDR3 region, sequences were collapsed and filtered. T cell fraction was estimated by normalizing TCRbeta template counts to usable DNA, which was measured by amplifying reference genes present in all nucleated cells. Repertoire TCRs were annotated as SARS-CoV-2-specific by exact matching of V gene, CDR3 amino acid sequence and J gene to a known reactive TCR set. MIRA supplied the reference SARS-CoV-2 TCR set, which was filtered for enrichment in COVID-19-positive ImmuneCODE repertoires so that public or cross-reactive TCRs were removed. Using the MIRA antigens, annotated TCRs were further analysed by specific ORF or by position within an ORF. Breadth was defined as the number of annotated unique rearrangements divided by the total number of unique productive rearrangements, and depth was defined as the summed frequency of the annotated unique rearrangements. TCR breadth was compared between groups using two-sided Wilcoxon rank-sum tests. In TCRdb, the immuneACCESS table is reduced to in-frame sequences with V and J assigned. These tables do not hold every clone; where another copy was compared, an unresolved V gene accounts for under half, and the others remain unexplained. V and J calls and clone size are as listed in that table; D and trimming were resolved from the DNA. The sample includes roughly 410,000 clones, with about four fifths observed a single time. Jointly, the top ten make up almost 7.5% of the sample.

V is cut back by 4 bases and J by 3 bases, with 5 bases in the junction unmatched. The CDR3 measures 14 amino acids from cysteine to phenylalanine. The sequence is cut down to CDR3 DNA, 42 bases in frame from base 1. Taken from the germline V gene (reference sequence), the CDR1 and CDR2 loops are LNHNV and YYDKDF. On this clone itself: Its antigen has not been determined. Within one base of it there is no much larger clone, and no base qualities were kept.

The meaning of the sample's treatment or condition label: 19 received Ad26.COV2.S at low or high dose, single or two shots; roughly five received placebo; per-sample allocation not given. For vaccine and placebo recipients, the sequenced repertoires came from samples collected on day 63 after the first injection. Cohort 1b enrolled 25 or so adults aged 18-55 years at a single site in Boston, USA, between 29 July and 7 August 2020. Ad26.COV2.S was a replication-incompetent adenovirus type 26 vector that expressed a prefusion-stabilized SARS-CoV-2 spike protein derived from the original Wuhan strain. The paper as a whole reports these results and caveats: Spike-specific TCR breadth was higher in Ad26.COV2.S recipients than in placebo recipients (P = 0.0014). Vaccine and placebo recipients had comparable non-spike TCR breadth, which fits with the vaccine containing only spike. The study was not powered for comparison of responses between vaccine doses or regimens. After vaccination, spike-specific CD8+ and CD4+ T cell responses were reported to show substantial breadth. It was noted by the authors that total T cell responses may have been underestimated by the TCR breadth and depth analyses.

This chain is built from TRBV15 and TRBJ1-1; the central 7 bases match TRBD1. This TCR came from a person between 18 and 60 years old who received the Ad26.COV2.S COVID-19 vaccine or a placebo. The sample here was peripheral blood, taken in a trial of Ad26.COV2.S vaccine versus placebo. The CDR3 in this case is CATSKRQGDTEAFF. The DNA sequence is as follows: TGTGCCACCAGCAAACGACAGGGCGACACTGAAGCTTTCTTT. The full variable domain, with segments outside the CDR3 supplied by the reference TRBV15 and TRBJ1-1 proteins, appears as DAMVIQNPRYQVTQFGKPVTLSCSQTLNHNVMYWYQQKSSQAPKLLFHYYDKDFNNEADTPDNFQSRRPNTSFCFLDIRSPGLGDTAMYLCATSKRQGDTEAFFGQGTRLTVV.